A single sample gave rise to the 19 T cell receptor beta chains below, sequenced in a study of shared clonotypes between healthy human individuals. Sequencing used immunoSEQ multiplex PCR; TCRdb keeps in-frame clones, though not all of them. The profile covers approximately 2,000,000 clones, with around 93% appearing a single time and around 0.38% taken by the ten largest. The material sequenced was naive CD4+ T cells from PBMCs. Subset of the sample: CD45RA+ positively selected. Receptors originate from a man aged 18 to 30 in good health. Some clones in this sample may be carry-over from other donors' samples.

This chain links TRBV11-2 with TRBJ2-5; tentative D call: TRBD1 (8 bases). The CDR3 consists of 15 residues. V was trimmed by 4 bases and J by 4 bases, leaving 16 bases between them. Germline V gene lookup returns CDR1 SGHAT and CDR2 FQNNGV. The CDR3 region is CASSSYRGEGETQYF. The CDR3 DNA reads TGTGCCAGCAGCTCCTACAGGGGGGAGGGAGAGACCCAGTACTTC.

This chain uses TRBV7-6 with TRBJ1-1; TRBD1 agrees at 9 bases. The CDR3 has 15 residues. The V gene end was trimmed by 1 base and the J gene end by 4 bases; junction bases not matched to a gene: 4. Germline V lookup: CDR1 SGHVS, CDR2 FNYEAQ. CDR3 sequence: CASSLGDREVTEAFF. DNA for the CDR3: TGTGCCAGCAGCTTAGGGGACAGGGAGGTCACTGAAGCTTTCTTT.

This clone was seen only once. The chain uses TRBV28 and TRBJ2-7; 11 bases map to TRBD2. The CDR3 is 15 residues long. Trimming removed 6 bases from V and 4 bases from J; junction bases left unmatched: 8. CDR1 MDHEN and CDR2 SYDVKM come from the germline V gene. The CDR3 loop reads CASSESTSGSYEQYF. The DNA of the CDR3 is TGTGCCAGCAGCGAGTCTACTAGCGGGAGTTACGAGCAGTACTTC.

This chain joins TRBV5-1 and TRBJ2-1; possible D gene TRBD2, 6 bases. The CDR3 sequence is 13 residues long. Trimming pared 0 bases from V and 15 bases from J, leaving 16 bases between. Germline V gene lookup returns CDR1 SGHRS and CDR2 YFSETQ. CDR3 in amino acids: CASSLEMATGGFF. The CDR3 nucleotides read TGCGCCAGCAGCTTGGAGATGGCGACCGGGGGGTTCTTC.

The CDR3 loop reads CASSHRQAGTNEKLFF. DNA for the CDR3: TGTGCCAGTAGCCACAGACAGGCCGGGACTAATGAAAAACTGTTTTTT. The gene calls are TRBV19 and TRBJ1-4; TRBD1 might be the D (6 bases). The length of the CDR3 is 16 residues. Germline lookup yields CDR1 LNHDA and CDR2 SQIVND (reference sequence). V lost 6 bases to trimming and J lost 2 bases, with 16 bases between them.

The chain links TRBV9 to TRBJ1-5; D is ambiguous. Germline CDR1 reads SGDLS; CDR2 reads YYNGEE. V dropped 2 bases and J dropped 4 bases, with 10 bases sitting between them. The CDR3 has 14 amino acids. CDR3 in amino acids: CASSVAPSNQPQHF. In nucleotides, the CDR3 is TGTGCCAGCAGCGTCGCTCCATCGAATCAGCCCCAGCATTTT.

This rearrangement joins TRBV7-9 to TRBJ1-1; possible D gene TRBD1, 6 bases. Germline V gives CDR1 SEHNR, CDR2 FQNEAQ (reference sequence). This CDR3 spans 16 amino acids. V gave up 10 bases and J gave up 4 bases, with 25 bases separating them. Here the CDR3 DNA reads TGTGCCACCGCTTCGGGGGGCCGGGGTGGTGGCACTGAAGCTTTCTTT. Translated, it gives CATASGGRGGGTEAFF. Based on the CDR3 plus reference TRBV7-9 and TRBJ1-1, the full variable domain is DTGVSQNPRHKITKRGQNVTFRCDPISEHNRLYWYRQTLGQGPEFLTYFQNEAQLEKSRLLSDRFSAERPKGSFSTLEIQRTEQGDSAMYLCATASGGRGGGTEAFFGQGTRLTVV.

The chain is built from TRBV19 and TRBJ1-5; D may be TRBD1 (5 bases). V lost 5 bases, J lost 9 bases, and 20 bases lay in between. This CDR3 is 15 amino acids long. Germline V gene lookup returns CDR1 LNHDA and CDR2 SQIVND (reference sequence). CDR3 sequence reads: CASSPQTGGATPQHF. CDR3 sequence (DNA): TGTGCCAGTAGTCCCCAAACGGGGGGTGCCACGCCCCAGCATTTT.

J is TRBJ2-5 and V is TRBV5-1; D is possibly TRBD2 (6 bases). The CDR3 extends over 15 amino acids. V was clipped by 3 bases and J by 1 base, with 13 bases between them. Germline V gene data show CDR1 as SGHRS and CDR2 as YFSETQ. The CDR3 coding sequence is TGCGCCAGCAGCTGGAGGGGAGCGGGCCAAGAGACCCAGTACTTC. Its protein is CASSWRGAGQETQYF. Using reference TRBV5-1 and TRBJ2-5 for the parts outside the CDR3, the full variable domain is KAGVTQTPRYLIKTRGQQVTLSCSPISGHRSVSWYQQTPGQGLQFLFEYFSETQRNKGNFPGRFSGRQFSNSRSEMNVSTLELGDSALYLCASSWRGAGQETQYFGPGTRLLVL.

The chain uses TRBV6-4 and TRBJ2-1, with TRBD1 matching over 8 bases. Germline assignment: CDR1 MRHNA and CDR2 SNTAGT. V lost 3 bases, J lost 8 bases, and 9 bases stayed unmatched. This CDR3 has 15 amino acids. This CDR3 reads CASSERTGHGYEQFF. DNA of the CDR3: TGTGCCAGCAGTGAAAGGACAGGGCACGGTTATGAGCAGTTCTTC.

This CDR3 reads CASSLRAGPPNNEQFF. The CDR3 DNA sequence: TGTGCCAGCAGCTTACGTGCGGGCCCCCCCAACAATGAGCAGTTCTTC. The chain joins TRBV11-2 to TRBJ2-1; weak D call: TRBD2 (5 bases). In germline, CDR1 is SGHAT, CDR2 FQNNGV. Trimming took off 2 bases at V and 5 bases at J, with 16 bases between the two ends. The CDR3 is 16 amino acids.

This sequence joins TRBV6-1 and TRBJ1-5; perhaps TRBD1 as D (5 bases). Germline V lookup: CDR1 MNHNS, CDR2 SASEGT. V gave up 3 bases and J gave up 0 bases, with 9 bases separating them. This CDR3 has 15 residues. DNA of the CDR3: TGTGCCAGCAGTGACAGGGAGGGTAGCAATCAGCCCCAGCATTTT. Amino acids: CASSDREGSNQPQHF.

V is TRBV30 and J is TRBJ2-5; D is unresolved. CDR1 and CDR2 (germline): GTSNPN, SVGIG (reference sequence). V lost 2 bases to trimming and J lost 7 bases, with 5 bases between them. The CDR3 has 10 amino acids. The CDR3 region is CAWSSGTQYF. The CDR3 DNA is TGTGCCTGGAGTAGTGGGACCCAGTACTTC.

The chain carries TRBV11-2 and TRBJ2-1; TRBD2 aligns across 13 bases. This CDR3 is 18 amino acids long. Germline CDR1 reads SGHAT; CDR2 reads FQNNGV. The V and J ends lost 0 bases and 7 bases, in that order; junction bases with no gene match: 9. The CDR3 loop reads CASSLESPGLAGPNEQFF. The CDR3 bases are TGTGCCAGCAGCTTAGAGTCCCCGGGACTAGCGGGACCGAATGAGCAGTTCTTC.

As to this clone: This sample also contains other DNA sequences that code for the same CDR3. This sequence joins TRBV5-1 and TRBJ2-7; 7 nucleotides match TRBD2. The CDR3 is 14 amino acids. CDR1 and CDR2 from the germline V gene are SGHRS and YFSETQ. V lost 2 bases and J lost 0; bases outside the gene matches: 2. For the CDR3, the DNA is TGCGCCAGCAGCTTAGGGACTAACTCCTACGAGCAGTACTTC. Translation gives CASSLGTNSYEQYF.

This chain uses TRBV18 with TRBJ2-1; the D gene is possibly TRBD2 (5 bases). V lost 3 bases and J 6 bases, leaving 15 bases between the germline ends. Germline assignment: CDR1 KGHSH and CDR2 LQKENI. The CDR3 runs to 15 residues. The CDR3 is CASSPLGRGINEQFF. The CDR3 nucleotides read TGTGCCAGCTCACCTCTTGGTCGGGGAATCAATGAGCAGTTCTTC.

The rearrangement joins TRBV15 to TRBJ1-1; D unclear. Germline V lookup: CDR1 LNHNV, CDR2 YYDKDF (reference sequence). V was shortened by 3 bases and J by 7 bases, with 18 bases between the two germline ends. The CDR3 spans 15 residues. DNA for the CDR3: TGTGCCACCAGCAGGGGTCGTCAACCCAGCGGTGAAGCTTTCTTT. Its protein is CATSRGRQPSGEAFF.

The sample holds a few counts of this clone. The chain joins TRBV10-3 to TRBJ2-1; 8 bases map to TRBD2. This CDR3 is built from 16 residues. Germline V gives CDR1 ENHRY, CDR2 SYGVKD. Unmatched junction bases numbered 10, after V lost 6 bases and J lost 3 bases. DNA of the CDR3: TGTGCCATCAGCAAAGGAGTAGCGGGGATCTACAATGAGCAGTTCTTC. The encoded protein is CAISKGVAGIYNEQFF.

V gene TRBV2 combines with J gene TRBJ2-5; 8 bases match TRBD1. J was trimmed by 1 base and V by 7 bases; bases with no gene match: 2. The CDR3 spans 13 residues. Per the germline V gene, CDR1 is SNHLY and CDR2 is FYNNEI. The CDR3 coding sequence is TGTGCCAGCACGGGACAGGCCCAAGAGACCCAGTACTTC. Translation: CASTGQAQETQYF.